The source of this TCR beta chain is a study of monozygotic twins with inflammatory bowel disease. Whole-study results and caveats: Data gave no support to a single strong signal or clonotype associated with IBD.

TCRdb re-called the 5' RACE reads and gives one entry per CDR3 protein, without DNA. The table for this sample gives around 410,000 distinct CDR3 sequences. Germline values: CDR1 SGHVS, CDR2 FQNEAQ. The CDR3 consists of 17 residues. Worth noting for this clonotype: Its matching antigen is unknown.

Source material: blood. The chain is built from TRBV7-8 and TRBJ2-1; the D call of TRBD2 rests on TCRdb alone, since no DNA is present to check it. The TCR comes from a human donor with ulcerative colitis or Crohn's disease, or a healthy co-twin of an affected twin (not recorded which). CDR3 protein: CASSLDSRLVLYNEQFF. The whole variable domain, filled in from reference TRBV7-8 and TRBJ2-1, reads GAGVSQSPRYKVAKRGQDVALRCDPISGHVSLFWYQQALGQGPEFLTYFQNEAQLDKSGLPSDRFFAERPEGSVSTLKIQRTQQEDSAVYLCASSLDSRLVLYNEQFFGPGTRLTVL.